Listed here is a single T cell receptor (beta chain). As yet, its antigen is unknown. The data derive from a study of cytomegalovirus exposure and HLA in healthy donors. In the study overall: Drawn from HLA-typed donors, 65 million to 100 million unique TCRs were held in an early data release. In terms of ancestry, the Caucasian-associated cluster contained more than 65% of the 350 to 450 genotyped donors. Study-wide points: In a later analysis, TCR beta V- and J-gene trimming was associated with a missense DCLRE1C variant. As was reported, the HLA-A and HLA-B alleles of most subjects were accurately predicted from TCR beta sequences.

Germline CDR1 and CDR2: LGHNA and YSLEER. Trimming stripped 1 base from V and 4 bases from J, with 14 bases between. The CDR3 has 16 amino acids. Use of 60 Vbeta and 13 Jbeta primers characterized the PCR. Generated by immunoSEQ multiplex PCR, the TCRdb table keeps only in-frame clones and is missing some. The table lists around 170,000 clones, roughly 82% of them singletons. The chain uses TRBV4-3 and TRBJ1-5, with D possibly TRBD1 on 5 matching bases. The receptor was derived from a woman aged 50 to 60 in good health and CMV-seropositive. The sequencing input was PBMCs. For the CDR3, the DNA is TGCGCCAGCAGCCAAGCCCTGACAGTACTTAATCAGCCCCAGCATTTT. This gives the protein CASSQALTVLNQPQHF.